This is a list of T cell receptor beta chains from one sample in a study of tumor and adjacent non-tumor tissue in lung cancer. TCRdb reprocessed the multiplex PCR reads via MiXCR and lists one record per CDR3 protein. The profile shows 120,000 or so distinct CDR3 sequences, 75% to 90% of them singletons. The source material was lung tumor tissue. These receptors came from a man aged 70-80 years with non-small cell lung cancer. CDR3s include the opening cysteine and the closing phenylalanine or tryptophan. A D gene is named only where the DNA matches it firmly. Part of the rows lack a size; the others show once, few, many or a class for expanded clones.

J: TRBJ1-4
D: -
size: -
V: TRBV6-1
DNA: TGTGCCAGCAGTGTTTCGACAAGGGCTAATGAAAGACTGTTTTTT
CDR3: CASSVSTRANERLFF

J: TRBJ2-4
D: -
size: -
V: TRBV4-3
DNA: TGCGCCAGCATCCAGACAGGAGCCAAAAACATTGAGTACTTC
CDR3: CASIQTGAKNIEYF

J: TRBJ2-1
D: TRBD2
size: -
V: TRBV12-5
DNA: TGTGCTAGTGGTTTGGTAAGGAGCGGGGGGTCCGGGCCCTACGAGCAGTTCTTC
CDR3: CASGLVRSGGSGPYEQFF

J: TRBJ1-2
D: -
size: once
V: TRBV29-1
DNA: TGCAGCGTTGAAGAGTACGTTCAGGACCATACTAACTATGACTACGCCTTC
CDR3: CSVEEYVQDHTNYDYAF

J: TRBJ2-1
D: -
size: -
V: TRBV10-2
DNA: TGTACCAGCAGGTCCTCAGGACCCTCTTCTCATGAGCAGTTCTTC
CDR3: CTSRSSGPSSHEQFF

J: TRBJ1-2
D: TRBD1
size: -
V: TRBV19
DNA: TGTGTCAGTAGTCGGAGGGACAGGGTTGGCTACACCTTC
CDR3: CVSSRRDRVGYTF

J: TRBJ1-3
D: -
size: -
V: TRBV20-1
DNA: TGCAGTGATAGAGTGGCAGGGAGAGGAAACACCATATATTTT
CDR3: CSDRVAGRGNTIYF

J: TRBJ1-1
D: -
size: few
V: TRBV5-5
DNA: TGTGCCGGCAGCGTGGACCCCCAGCGTACTGAAGCTTTCTTT
CDR3: CAGSVDPQRTEAFF

J: TRBJ2-1
D: -
size: once
V: TRBV6-5
DNA: TGTGCCAGCAGTATTCTGGATCCTTCCTACAATGAGCAGTTCTTC
CDR3: CASSILDPSYNEQFF

J: TRBJ2-7
D: -
size: -
V: TRBV29-1
DNA: TGCAGCACCTGGGGGACGAAGCCCGAGCAGGACTTC
CDR3: CSTWGTKPEQDF

J: TRBJ1-1
D: TRBD1
size: -
V: TRBV10-3
DNA: TGTGCCATCAGTGACGACAGGGCCACGGCTAAAGCTTTCTTT
CDR3: CAISDDRATAKAFF

J: TRBJ1-5
D: -
size: -
V: TRBV6-2/TRBV6-3
DNA: TGTGCCAGCAGCCCTACAAATGGCAATCAGCCTCAGCATTTT
CDR3: CASSPTNGNQPQHF

J: TRBJ1-6
D: -
size: -
V: TRBV6-5
DNA: TGTGCCAGTAGTTACGGGAACTTAGGTCATCCACCCCTCCACTTT
CDR3: CASSYGNLGHPPLHF

J: TRBJ2-1
D: -
size: -
V: TRBV4-3
DNA: TGCGCCAGCAGCCAATACGCAGCAGGAGCTGAATACAATGAGCAGTTCTTC
CDR3: CASSQYAAGAEYNEQFF

J: TRBJ2-7
D: -
size: -
V: TRBV28
DNA: TGTGCCAGCAGGACCGGGAATAACGAGCAGTACTTC
CDR3: CASRTGNNEQYF

J: TRBJ2-5
D: -
size: -
V: TRBV29-1
DNA: TGCAGCGTGTCCGACAGGCTCCATGAGACCCAGTACTTC
CDR3: CSVSDRLHETQYF

J: TRBJ2-5
D: TRBD2
size: -
V: TRBV5-1
DNA: TGCGCCAGCAGAGAGCAGAACGGGACTAGCCAGACCCACTACTTC
CDR3: CASREQNGTSQTHYF

J: TRBJ2-5
D: TRBD2
size: -
V: TRBV29-1
DNA: TGCAGCGTTGAATTCTATTGGACTAGCGGGGGGAAACGAGAGACTAAGTACTTC
CDR3: CSVEFYWTSGGKRETKYF

J: TRBJ2-1
D: TRBD2
size: -
V: TRBV11-2
DNA: TGTGCCAGAAGCTTAGGGTTCGGGGGGACCTACAATGAGCAGTTCTTC
CDR3: CARSLGFGGTYNEQFF

J: TRBJ1-2
D: -
size: once
V: TRBV29-1
DNA: TGCAGCGTTGGGTACGGTTATCGCTACACCTTC
CDR3: CSVGYGYRYTF

J: TRBJ2-2
D: TRBD1
size: -
V: TRBV5-4
DNA: TGTGCCAGCAGCCCGCCGGGACAGGGTTTGATGAACACCGGGGAGTTCTTTTTT
CDR3: CASSPPGQGLMNTGEFFF

J: TRBJ2-3
D: TRBD2
size: -
V: TRBV6-6
DNA: TGTGTCTGCAGTTACCAGGGCGCGGGAGAGGGGACAGATACGCAGTATTTT
CDR3: CVCSYQGAGEGTDTQYF

J: TRBJ1-5
D: TRBD1
size: -
V: TRBV6-1
DNA: TGTGCCAGCAGCGCGGACAGGGGGCACGATCAGTCCCAGCAATTT
CDR3: CASSADRGHDQSQQF

J: TRBJ2-2
D: TRBD2
size: once
V: TRBV29-1
DNA: TGCAGCTCTGACGTAGCGGGGGGCATCGAGGAGCTGTTTTTT
CDR3: CSSDVAGGIEELFF

J: TRBJ1-5
D: -
size: -
V: TRBV6-6
DNA: TGTGCCAACAGTTACGGGGGGAGGGCTCAGTCCCAGCATTTT
CDR3: CANSYGGRAQSQHF

J: TRBJ2-7
D: -
size: -
V: TRBV20-1
DNA: TGCAGTGCCCCTGGAGGGGACGGGGACCCTCACGAGCAGTACTTC
CDR3: CSAPGGDGDPHEQYF

J: TRBJ1-4
D: -
size: -
V: TRBV11-3
DNA: TGTGTCAGCAGTAGGACAGTCTCCGATGAAAAACTGTTTTTT
CDR3: CVSSRTVSDEKLFF

J: TRBJ2-4
D: -
size: -
V: TRBV20-1
DNA: TGTAGTGCTAAAAGACAAATACTAGCCAAAAACACTCAGTACTTC
CDR3: CSAKRQILAKNTQYF

J: TRBJ2-5
D: TRBD2
size: -
V: TRBV6-1
DNA: TGTGCCAGCAATGATCAGCGGGAGGCCCAGTACTTC
CDR3: CASNDQREAQYF

J: TRBJ2-1
D: -
size: -
V: TRBV10-1
DNA: TGCGCCAGCAGCCCCCTCCGGGGGTGCTCTGAGCAGTTCTTC
CDR3: CASSPLRGCSEQFF

J: TRBJ1-2
D: -
size: -
V: TRBV4-2
DNA: TGTGCCAGCAACCAAGCCGGGAGGGGCTATGGCTACGCCTTC
CDR3: CASNQAGRGYGYAF

J: TRBJ2-5
D: -
size: -
V: TRBV4-3
DNA: TGCGCCAGTAGCCGAGCCGGAGGGTTGGGACAAGAGACCCAGTACTTC
CDR3: CASSRAGGLGQETQYF

J: TRBJ2-1
D: TRBD2
size: -
V: TRBV4-2
DNA: TGTGCCAGCAGCAAAGATGGACTAGCGGGAGGCAAAGAGCAGTTCTTC
CDR3: CASSKDGLAGGKEQFF

J: TRBJ1-4
D: -
size: -
V: TRBV6-1
DNA: TGTGCCAGCAGTGGACAGGCTAATGAAAAACTGTTTTTT
CDR3: CASSGQANEKLFF

J: TRBJ1-6
D: TRBD1
size: -
V: TRBV11-2
DNA: TGTGCCAGTAGTATGACAGGGGGACAATCACCCATTCACTTT
CDR3: CASSMTGGQSPIHF

J: TRBJ2-1
D: TRBD2
size: once
V: TRBV4-2
DNA: TGTGCCGGCAGCCAAGATCCAGGGCTAGCGGTTGGAGAACAGTTCTTC
CDR3: CAGSQDPGLAVGEQFF

J: TRBJ2-3
D: TRBD2
size: -
V: TRBV29-1
DNA: TGCAGCGTTGATCGTCTAGCGGGATTGACGCAGTACTTT
CDR3: CSVDRLAGLTQYF

J: TRBJ1-5
D: TRBD1
size: many
V: TRBV6-6
DNA: TGTGCCAGCAGTATCACAGGGGGCTTCAATCAGCCCCAGCATTTT
CDR3: CASSITGGFNQPQHF

J: TRBJ2-7
D: -
size: -
V: TRBV11-3
DNA: TGTGTCAGAAGCTTAGATGGCGGTACAAGTTACGAGCAGTACTTC
CDR3: CVRSLDGGTSYEQYF

J: TRBJ1-5
D: -
size: -
V: TRBV20-1
DNA: TGCAGTGCTCAAATGCCCCGGGGCAATCAGCCCCAGCATTTT
CDR3: CSAQMPRGNQPQHF

J: TRBJ2-3
D: TRBD1
size: -
V: TRBV20-1
DNA: TGCAGTGCAACCGGGACAGGGGTTTTTGAGACGCAGTATTTT
CDR3: CSATGTGVFETQYF

J: TRBJ1-1
D: -
size: -
V: TRBV30
DNA: TGTGCCTGGAGTCGGGAGTCAGGTGAAGCTTTATTT
CDR3: CAWSRESGEALF

J: TRBJ2-4
D: -
size: once
V: TRBV5-4
DNA: TGTGCCAGCAGCTTTGACCCGGGACCGGCCAAAAACATTCAGTATTTC
CDR3: CASSFDPGPAKNIQYF